Listed below are T cell receptor beta chains from one sample, sequenced in a study of T cells in Graves' hyperthyroidism and ophthalmopathy. TCRdb re-called the multiplex PCR reads through MiXCR, storing one row per CDR3 protein. The sample lists roughly 130,000 distinct CDR3 sequences; roughly a fifth were seen once. The sample was blood. The source is a woman aged 50 to 60 with Graves' hyperthyroidism that later progressed to Graves' ophthalmopathy. Each CDR3 is given without its conserved first and last residue.

v_gene: TRBV20-1
j_gene: TRBJ2-7
CDR3aa: SARVPGAGTGEQY

v_gene: TRBV6-1
j_gene: TRBJ2-2
CDR3aa: ASSEISRGGELF

v_gene: TRBV11-1
j_gene: TRBJ1-1
CDR3aa: ASSRGTFKEGEAF

v_gene: TRBV27
j_gene: TRBJ2-2
CDR3aa: ASSIAGTNTGELF

v_gene: TRBV5-1
j_gene: TRBJ2-3
CDR3aa: ASDSGSSGDTQY

v_gene: TRBV28
j_gene: TRBJ1-6
CDR3aa: ASRARTGGNSPLH

v_gene: TRBV28
j_gene: TRBJ2-1
CDR3aa: ASSLSTSGRYNEQF

v_gene: TRBV5-1
j_gene: TRBJ1-1
CDR3aa: ASSLSTGDNTEAF

v_gene: TRBV19
j_gene: TRBJ2-7
CDR3aa: ASSTRQTAYEQY

v_gene: TRBV11-2
j_gene: TRBJ2-7
CDR3aa: ASSHSRSYEQY

v_gene: TRBV12-3/TRBV12-4
j_gene: TRBJ2-6
CDR3aa: ASSILGAGANVLT

v_gene: TRBV10-2
j_gene: TRBJ1-4
CDR3aa: ASSEGLSLGTGWEEKLF

v_gene: TRBV20-1
j_gene: TRBJ2-7
CDR3aa: SARVAFTYEQY

v_gene: TRBV28
j_gene: TRBJ2-5
CDR3aa: ASSFQVWETQY

v_gene: TRBV13
j_gene: TRBJ1-5
CDR3aa: ASSIRRQADSNQPQH

v_gene: TRBV18
j_gene: TRBJ2-3
CDR3aa: ASSPGSSTDTQY

v_gene: TRBV12-3/TRBV12-4
j_gene: TRBJ2-5
CDR3aa: ASRSAGGSGETQY

v_gene: TRBV11-2
j_gene: TRBJ2-1
CDR3aa: ASSLDNWNYNEQF

v_gene: TRBV2
j_gene: TRBJ2-5
CDR3aa: ASKKQGTAQETQY

v_gene: TRBV30
j_gene: TRBJ1-6
CDR3aa: AWISKTSGGYNSPLH

v_gene: TRBV12-3/TRBV12-4
j_gene: TRBJ1-5
CDR3aa: ASSDPGQGNRNQPQH

v_gene: TRBV11-2
j_gene: TRBJ2-5
CDR3aa: ASSLEYGRVY

v_gene: TRBV20-1
j_gene: TRBJ2-7
CDR3aa: SAREVARNYEQY

v_gene: TRBV5-1
j_gene: TRBJ1-1
CDR3aa: ASSPGRDRGAEAF

v_gene: TRBV5-1
j_gene: TRBJ2-7
CDR3aa: ASSLEDGRYEQY

v_gene: TRBV20-1
j_gene: TRBJ2-7
CDR3aa: SASATLPYGQY

v_gene: TRBV18
j_gene: TRBJ2-2
CDR3aa: ASSPPYGDTGELF

v_gene: TRBV5-1
j_gene: TRBJ2-7
CDR3aa: ASGSIAGAYEQY

v_gene: TRBV28
j_gene: TRBJ1-3
CDR3aa: ASRRGAGNTIY

v_gene: TRBV28
j_gene: TRBJ1-2
CDR3aa: ASSATGTGGMGYT

v_gene: TRBV3-1
j_gene: TRBJ2-3
CDR3aa: ASSPRLAGYTDTQY

v_gene: TRBV29-1
j_gene: TRBJ1-2
CDR3aa: SVERNNYGYT

v_gene: TRBV3-1
j_gene: TRBJ2-3
CDR3aa: ASSQPGESGTDTQY

v_gene: TRBV12-3/TRBV12-4
j_gene: TRBJ1-1
CDR3aa: ASRMTGPNTEAF

v_gene: TRBV5-6
j_gene: TRBJ2-4
CDR3aa: ASNRGGGVAAKNIQY

v_gene: TRBV11-2
j_gene: TRBJ2-7
CDR3aa: ASSLKGQRAYEQY

v_gene: TRBV28
j_gene: TRBJ2-5
CDR3aa: ASSFRVGGQETQY

v_gene: TRBV4-1
j_gene: TRBJ2-1
CDR3aa: ASSQRDPFDEQF

v_gene: TRBV6-1
j_gene: TRBJ2-2
CDR3aa: ASSDRFWTAHTGELF

v_gene: TRBV3-1
j_gene: TRBJ2-1
CDR3aa: ASRPLPGQGGNEQF

v_gene: TRBV28
j_gene: TRBJ2-1
CDR3aa: ASSLKRLAGVRNEQF

v_gene: TRBV12-3/TRBV12-4
j_gene: TRBJ1-3
CDR3aa: ASSLLGNTIY

v_gene: TRBV2
j_gene: TRBJ1-2
CDR3aa: ASTRGEGYGYT

v_gene: TRBV27
j_gene: TRBJ2-5
CDR3aa: ASSLIAAEAQY

v_gene: TRBV7-6
j_gene: TRBJ1-1
CDR3aa: ASSLDMGMNTEAF

v_gene: TRBV19
j_gene: TRBJ2-5
CDR3aa: ASSPGDSPQETQY

v_gene: TRBV6-1
j_gene: TRBJ2-1
CDR3aa: ASTARASSYNEQF

v_gene: TRBV20-1
j_gene: TRBJ2-3
CDR3aa: SARTGGISTDTQY

v_gene: TRBV19
j_gene: TRBJ1-3
CDR3aa: ASSAIMSSGNTIY

v_gene: TRBV27
j_gene: TRBJ2-7
CDR3aa: ASSLSRQGLHYEQY

v_gene: TRBV2
j_gene: TRBJ2-2
CDR3aa: ASTVGRANTGELF

v_gene: TRBV7-2
j_gene: TRBJ2-1
CDR3aa: ASSSRGTQSYEQF

v_gene: TRBV9
j_gene: TRBJ2-4
CDR3aa: ASSVDDGNIQY